What follows are 32 T cell receptor beta chains derived from one specimen sequenced in a study of T cell repertoires in cytomegalovirus infection. In TCRdb, the reads were re-called with MiXCR into one record per CDR3 protein. Of around 450,000 distinct CDR3 sequences listed, 25% to 40% are singletons. Sequenced: PBMCs. The receptors here all came from a human donor in good health (CMV status not recorded). Some clones in this sample may be carry-over from other donors' samples.

V gene TRBV20-1 combines with J gene TRBJ2-5; TRBD1 matches at 10 bases. CDR3 length equals 13 residues. Germline CDR1 reads DFQATT; CDR2 reads SNEGSKA (reference sequence). Germline trimming cut 5 bases from V and 4 bases from J; bases unmatched to any gene: 4. This CDR3 reads CSASTGGLETQYF. DNA of the CDR3: TGCAGTGCTTCGACAGGGGGCTTAGAGACCCAGTACTTC.

This clonotype was observed a few times. In nucleotides, the CDR3 is TGTGCCAGCAGTGAAGGGAGGGATTCACCCCTCCACTTT. Amino acids: CASSEGRDSPLHF. The chain uses TRBV6-4 and TRBJ1-6; D is ambiguous. The CDR3 has 13 residues. The V and J ends lost 3 bases and 8 bases respectively, with 8 bases between them. CDR1 and CDR2 (germline): MRHNA, SNTAGT.

V usage is TRBV5-1 and J usage is TRBJ2-5; D perhaps matches TRBD2 (5 bases). This CDR3 contains 14 residues. Germline values: CDR1 SGHRS, CDR2 YFSETQ. Trimming pared 2 bases from V and 2 bases from J, leaving 10 bases between. The CDR3 spells CASSFEGLQETQYF. The CDR3 nucleotides are TGCGCCAGCAGCTTCGAGGGCCTTCAAGAGACCCAGTACTTC.

The table lists this clonotype with many counts. The chain is built from TRBV7-9 and TRBJ1-2, with TRBD1 matching 10 bases. The CDR3 has 15 amino acids. V shed 4 bases, J shed 5 bases, and the junction held 7 bases outside the gene matches. Germline loops: CDR1 SEHNR, CDR2 FQNEAQ (reference sequence). The CDR3 DNA reads TGTGCCAGCAGCTCGACAGGGGGCATGTCTTATGGCTACACCTTC. Residues: CASSSTGGMSYGYTF.

V gene TRBV4-2 combines with J gene TRBJ1-3; a possible D gene is TRBD1 (5 bases). CDR3 length: 18 amino acids. V lost 4 bases and J 3 bases, leaving 22 bases between the germline ends. Looked up from germline, CDR1 is LGHNA and CDR2 is YNFKEQ. The CDR3 coding sequence is TGTGCCAGCAGCCCTAAAAAGGGACTTTTGGGAGGTGGAAACACCATATATTTT. This sequence encodes CASSPKKGLLGGGNTIYF.

This chain connects TRBV27 to TRBJ2-5; D remains ambiguous. V was cut by 5 bases and J by 0 bases, with 7 bases left in between. The CDR3 has 13 amino acids. CDR1 and CDR2 from the germline V gene are MNHEY and SMNVEV (reference sequence). CDR3 in DNA: TGTGCCAGCAGTAGGCCAAACCAAGAGACCCAGTACTTC. It specifies CASSRPNQETQYF.

The genes are TRBV13 and TRBJ2-7, with a weak D call TRBD1 (6 bases). V lost 5 bases to trimming and J lost 2 bases, with 13 bases between them. The germline gives CDR1 PRHDT, CDR2 FYEKMQ (reference sequence). The CDR3 has 14 amino acids. CDR3 amino acids: CASSPDRKTYEQYF. The DNA of the CDR3 is TGTGCCAGCAGCCCGGACAGAAAAACCTACGAGCAGTACTTC.

As regards this clonotype: A single base separates this from a much larger clone, so it may be a read error. The CDR3 does not close with the conserved phenylalanine or tryptophan, likely indicating a read error. This sequence joins TRBV7-2 and TRBJ2-5, with D possibly matching TRBD1 (6 bases). V was trimmed by 2 bases and J by 5 bases, leaving 24 bases between them. Germline lookup yields CDR1 SGHTA and CDR2 FQGNSA. The CDR3 spans 18 residues. CDR3 sequence reads: CASSLIGSGTQEGETQYL. The CDR3 region has the DNA TGTGCCAGCAGCTTAATAGGGTCCGGGACACAAGAAGGCGAGACCCAGTACTTA.

This chain connects TRBV6-2 or TRBV6-3 to TRBJ2-3, with 7 nucleotides matching TRBD1. Trimming took 7 bases from V and 7 from J; bases not matched to a gene: 5. The CDR3 totals 12 residues. The V gene's germline CDR1 is MNHEY and CDR2 SVGEGT. CDR3 in DNA: TGTGCCAGCAACAGGGGCCCCAATACGCAGTATTTT. Amino acids: CASNRGPNTQYF.

About this clonotype: This likely comes from a read error, as the CDR3 has no conserved phenylalanine or tryptophan at its end. The chain uses TRBV7-2 and TRBJ2-2; TRBD2 is a possible D gene (5 bases). The CDR3 sequence is 13 residues long. Germline V gene data show CDR1 as SGHTA and CDR2 as FQGNSA. The CDR3 loop reads CASRQQNTGDLFV. CDR3 nucleotide sequence: TGTGCCAGCAGACAGCAGAACACCGGGGATCTGTTTGTT.

This clonotype has ten or more counts. The V call is TRBV7-6, the J call TRBJ2-7; tentatively, D is TRBD2 (5 bases). Trimming cost V 2 bases and J 6 bases, with 11 bases left between them. The CDR3 sequence is 13 residues long. Germline V gene sequence: CDR1 SGHVS, CDR2 FNYEAQ. The CDR3 sequence is CASSLSSRGEQYF. The DNA for the CDR3 is TGTGCCAGCAGCTTAAGTAGCCGGGGCGAGCAGTACTTC.

The chain is built from TRBV4-1 and TRBJ1-2; 8 bases map to TRBD1. This CDR3 is built from 15 residues. Germline CDR1 reads MGHRA; CDR2 reads YSYEKL. V dropped 5 bases and J dropped 8; count of bases not matched to a gene: 13. The CDR3 spells CASSGQGGRGGGYTF. CDR3 nucleotides: TGCGCCAGCAGCGGACAGGGAGGTCGAGGCGGCGGCTACACCTTC.

This clonotype was observed a handful of times. The V and J genes are TRBV27 and TRBJ2-5; 8 bases match TRBD2. The germline CDR1 and CDR2 sequences are MNHEY and SMNVEV (reference sequence). The trim removed 2 bases at V and 4 bases at J, leaving 6 bases unmatched. The length of the CDR3 is 15 residues. CDR3 protein: CASSLTSREGETQYF. The CDR3 DNA is TGTGCCAGCAGTTTAACTAGCCGGGAGGGAGAGACCCAGTACTTC.

The V gene is TRBV28, the J gene TRBJ2-1; a weak D match, TRBD2 (6 bases). V was shortened by 5 bases and J by 4 bases, with 24 bases between the two germline ends. Germline assignment: CDR1 MDHEN and CDR2 SYDVKM. This CDR3 spans 18 amino acids. CDR3 in DNA: TGTGCCAGCAGTACCGAAGGGACTTCCCTCAATCCTTACAATGAGCAGTTCTTC. Protein sequence: CASSTEGTSLNPYNEQFF.

This clonotype was seen a handful of times. The V call is TRBV28, the J call TRBJ2-7; 7 nucleotides agree with TRBD2. The CDR3 has 13 amino acids. The V gene's germline CDR1 is MDHEN and CDR2 SYDVKM. The trim removed 6 bases at V and 5 bases at J, leaving 7 bases unmatched. The CDR3 loop reads CASSTLGGDEQYF. The CDR3, as DNA: TGTGCCAGCAGCACCTTGGGGGGGGACGAGCAGTACTTC.

The chain carries TRBV19 and TRBJ1-2; D gene unclear. V gave up 3 bases and J gave up 8 bases, with 10 bases separating them. The CDR3 contains 12 residues. Germline CDR1 reads LNHDA; CDR2 reads SQIVND (reference sequence). CDR3 nucleotides: TGTGCCAGTAGTATGCGAGAGGAAGGCTACACCTTC. Protein product: CASSMREEGYTF.

Only a few counts were recorded for this clonotype. The CDR3 sequence is CAWSGQLRSIRELFF. CDR3 bases: TGTGCCTGGAGCGGACAACTTCGTAGTATCCGGGAGCTGTTTTTT. The chain carries TRBV30 and TRBJ2-2; D perhaps matches TRBD1 (5 bases). Germline CDR1 is GTSNPN and CDR2 is SVGIG (reference sequence). V lost 3 bases and J lost 9, with 20 bases in between. The CDR3 is 15 amino acids. The complete variable domain, with remaining parts taken from reference TRBV30 and TRBJ2-2, reads SQTIHQWPATLVQPVGSPLSLECTVEGTSNPNLYWYRQAAGRGLQLLFYSVGIGQISSEVPQNLSASRPQDRQFILSSKKLLLSDSGFYLCAWSGQLRSIRELFFGEGSRLTVL.

This clonotype showed up just a few times. This sequence joins TRBV12-3 or TRBV12-4 and TRBJ2-1; D perhaps matches TRBD1 (7 bases). CDR3 size: 12 residues. The ends were cut back, 4 bases at V and 10 bases at J, with 11 bases in the middle. The CDR3 region is CASSSGGTEQFF. In nucleotides, the CDR3 is TGTGCCAGCAGTTCAGGGGGGACAGAGCAGTTCTTC.

This clonotype was detected once. The V call is TRBV20-1, the J call TRBJ2-2; D may correspond to TRBD1 or TRBD2 (7 bases each). The V gene's germline CDR1 is DFQATT and CDR2 SNEGSKA (reference sequence). V lost 6 bases and J 2 bases, leaving 13 bases between the germline ends. CDR3 length: 14 residues. The CDR3 DNA is TGCAGTGCGGGGGGGACAGCTAACACCGGGGAGCTGTTTTTT. Translating gives CSAGGTANTGELFF.

Notes on this clonotype: Mismatch with germline at one junction end may stem from a read error. V and J are TRBV5-3 and TRBJ1-4, with a weak D call TRBD1 (5 bases). TRBV5-3 falls under the ORF class, with uncertain function. The CDR3 runs 15 residues. The CDR3 protein is CASSSSQGTNEKLFF. The CDR3 DNA follows: TGTGCCAGCAGCTCCTCCCAGGGAACTAATGAAAAACTGTTTTTT.

On this clonotype: A read error may account for a junction end that differs from germline. The genes are TRBV11-2 and TRBJ1-2, with 9 nucleotides matching TRBD1. CDR1 is SGHAT, CDR2 FQNNGV, per germline. The CDR3 consists of 13 residues. This CDR3 reads CASSIDRGYGYTF. CDR3 DNA sequence: TGTGCCAGCAGCATAGACAGGGGGTATGGCTACACCTTC. Using reference TRBV11-2 and TRBJ1-2 for the parts outside the CDR3, the full variable domain is EAGVAQSPRYKIIEKRQSVAFWCNPISGHATLYWYQQILGQGPKLLIQFQNNGVVDDSQLPKDRFSAERLKGVDSTLKIQPAKLEDSAVYLCASSIDRGYGYTFGSGTRLTVV.

The chain combines TRBV27 with TRBJ2-1, with a weak D call TRBD1 (6 bases). V lost 2 bases and J lost 6, with 17 bases in between. This CDR3 comprises 16 residues. In germline, CDR1 is MNHEY, CDR2 SMNVEV (reference sequence). CDR3 coding DNA: TGTGCCAGCAGTTTAGAAGTCGGACAGTGGCCCAATGAGCAGTTCTTC. Translated, it gives CASSLEVGQWPNEQFF.

This clonotype has more than one count but fewer than ten. The rearrangement joins TRBV6-5 to TRBJ2-1, with 8 bases that match TRBD2. The junction had 9 bases not matched to a gene; V was cut back by 6 bases and J by 5 bases. CDR1 MNHEY and CDR2 SVGAGI come from the germline V gene. The CDR3 extends over 15 amino acids. CDR3 in amino acids: CASSIRGGLNNEQFF. The CDR3 bases are TGTGCCAGCAGCATCCGGGGGGGCCTTAACAATGAGCAGTTCTTC.

This clonotype was counted a few times. This rearrangement joins TRBV6-1 to TRBJ1-5, with no clear D. The CDR3 is made up of 15 amino acids. Germline loops: CDR1 MNHNS, CDR2 SASEGT. Trimming removed 6 bases from V and 0 bases from J, with 12 bases in between. CDR3 loop: CASSPQLHSNQPQHF. CDR3 nucleotides: TGTGCCAGCAGCCCCCAGTTGCATAGCAATCAGCCCCAGCATTTT.

This clonotype was recorded at least ten times. The chain is built from TRBV7-6 and TRBJ2-1; TRBD2 is a possible D gene (6 bases). The V and J ends lost 3 bases and 0 bases respectively, with 9 bases between them. There are 15 residues in the CDR3. Germline loops: CDR1 SGHVS, CDR2 FNYEAQ. The CDR3 DNA sequence: TGTGCCAGCAGCTTTAGCGGAAGCTCCTACAATGAGCAGTTCTTC. Translated, it gives CASSFSGSSYNEQFF.

The chain uses TRBV7-6 and TRBJ1-6; maybe TRBD1 (6 bases). The CDR3 runs to 16 residues. The V end was cut by 5 bases, the J end by 4 bases, with 15 bases between. Germline V gene sequence: CDR1 SGHVS, CDR2 FNYEAQ. CDR3 nucleotides: TGTGCCAGCAGCCCGAGACAGGTTGGGTATAATTCACCCCTCCACTTT. Its translation: CASSPRQVGYNSPLHF.

The chain recombines TRBV6-5 with TRBJ2-5; D uncertain. This CDR3 contains 13 residues. V lost 0 bases and J lost 4, with 6 bases in between. CDR1 is MNHEY, CDR2 SVGAGI, per germline. The CDR3 here is CASSYSWGETQYF. In DNA form, the CDR3 reads TGTGCCAGCAGTTACTCGTGGGGAGAGACCCAGTACTTC.

This clonotype was picked up a small number of times. This chain links TRBV25-1 with TRBJ1-5; D is possibly TRBD1 (6 bases). Per germline, CDR1 MGHDK and CDR2 SYGVNS. The CDR3 is 15 residues long. Trimming removed 4 bases from V and 5 bases from J, with 15 bases in between. DNA of the CDR3: TGTGCCAGCAGTGTGGGGGGGACACCCGATCAGCCCCAGCATTTT. Protein product: CASSVGGTPDQPQHF.

The chain links TRBV14 to TRBJ2-4; possibly TRBD1 or TRBD2 for D (5 bases each). The CDR3 is 13 residues long. Trimming took 1 base from V and 8 from J, leaving 9 bases between them. The germline V gene has CDR1 SGHDN and CDR2 FVKESK. CDR3 loop: CASSQVGADIQYF. CDR3 nucleotide sequence: TGTGCCAGCAGCCAAGTCGGGGCTGACATTCAGTACTTC.

This clonotype was counted ten times or more. This chain links TRBV28 with TRBJ2-5; 14 bases fit TRBD2. CDR1 is MDHEN, CDR2 SYDVKM, per germline. The CDR3 is 15 residues long. V was clipped by 5 bases and J by 5 bases; unmatched bases: 4. CDR3 bases: TGTGCCAGCAGTCCGGGACTAGCGGGGGCGGAGACCCAGTACTTC. Its translation is CASSPGLAGAETQYF.

The genes are TRBV19 and TRBJ2-1, with 9 bases fitting TRBD1. After removal of 6 bases from V and 8 bases from J, the junction contained 8 bases not matched to a gene. The CDR3 is made up of 14 amino acids. CDR1 LNHDA and CDR2 SQIVND come from the germline V gene (reference sequence). CDR3 DNA: TGTGCCAGTAGGGGACAGGGTAAGATCGATGAGCAGTTCTTC. This codes for CASRGQGKIDEQFF.

The genes are TRBV20-1 and TRBJ2-5, with D possibly matching TRBD2 (6 bases). Germline lookup yields CDR1 DFQATT and CDR2 SNEGSKA (reference sequence). This CDR3 contains 14 residues. Trimming took off 1 base at V and 5 bases at J, with 14 bases between the two ends. CDR3 sequence (DNA): TGCAGTGCTAGAGCGTCGGCGGGGCGGGAGACCCAGTACTTC. This gives the protein CSARASAGRETQYF.